What follows is one T cell receptor (beta chain) and its context. TCRdb reanalysed the RT-PCR reads using MiXCR and keeps one entry per CDR3 protein. Seen here are roughly 150,000 distinct CDR3 sequences, 20% to 25% observed once, and the top ten hold about 24%. The sample belongs to a study of patients and donors after allogeneic stem cell transplantation. Per the germline V gene, CDR1 is SGHTA and CDR2 is FQGNSA. The CDR3 runs 15 residues. V lost 3 bases, J lost 3 bases, and 13 bases lay in between. The chain carries TRBV7-2 and TRBJ2-3; possible D gene TRBD2, 6 bases. Sequencing was carried out using blood, either unsorted or a sorted T cell fraction (not recorded which). The TCR was taken from a human donor who was either an allogeneic HSCT recipient or a stem cell or donor lymphocyte infusion donor (not recorded which). It is not recorded whose cells these are; they may come from a transplant donor. CDR3 amino acids: CASSFSLGGTDTQYF. The CDR3 nucleotides read TGTGCCAGCAGCTTCAGCCTTGGGGGGACAGATACGCAGTATTTT.